The clone carrying this T cell receptor (beta chain) was detected only a few times. Its target is unknown. Trimming cost V 6 bases and J 6 bases, with 6 bases left between them. Germline V gene lookup returns CDR1 MNHNS and CDR2 SASEGT. The CDR3 runs 10 residues. Donors were drawn from the roughly 130-subject validation cohort, separate from the approximately 620-subject first cohort. The data were taken from a study of cytomegalovirus exposure and HLA in healthy donors. Data came from immunoSEQ multiplex PCR; TCRdb stores just in-frame clones and leaves some out. There are around 400,000 clones in the sample; 86% occur only once, and approximately 0.86% lies in the top ten. Study-wide results and caveats: It was confirmed in vitro that three of the CMV-associated chains were specific for CMV antigens. Cytomegalovirus association was listed for under 200 TCR beta chains. Within the 95 to 150 validation repertoires, first-cohort TCR clusters tended to co-occur, according to a later analysis.

Sequenced sample: PBMCs. This sequence was found in a young woman in good health and CMV-seronegative. The V call is TRBV6-1, the J call TRBJ2-7; weak D call: TRBD2 (6 bases). CDR3 nucleotides: TGTGCCAGCAGGCGGGGCGAGCAGTACTTC. Translating gives CASRRGEQYF.